Listed here are 21 T cell receptor beta chains from one sample, sequenced in a study of T-cell reconstitution after alpha-beta-depleted transplantation in children. Using unique molecular identifiers, the investigators prepared the TCRbeta library. TCRdb re-analysed the PCR reads in MiXCR, keeping a single row per CDR3 protein. The sample holds around 71,000 distinct CDR3 sequences, more than 5.5% seen once. The source material was PBMCs from the stem cell graft donor, sampled from the stem cell graft. These TCRs come from a human donor who donated a stem cell graft to a child with acute lymphoblastic leukemia.

This clonotype showed up many times. This chain uses TRBV29-1 with TRBJ1-2; no clear D gene. CDR1 SQVTM and CDR2 ANQGSEA come from the germline V gene. V was clipped by 4 bases and J by 4 bases, with 16 bases between them. This CDR3 has 14 amino acids. CDR3 in DNA: TGCAGCGTTGTCGCCGGCGGACGTGCCTATGGCTACACCTTC. Its translation is CSVVAGGRAYGYTF.

The chain carries TRBV2 and TRBJ2-5; 10 bases fit TRBD1. This CDR3 contains 16 residues. The germline CDR1 and CDR2 sequences are SNHLY and FYNNEI. Germline trimming cut 6 bases from V and 5 bases from J; bases unmatched to any gene: 12. The DNA for the CDR3 is TGTGCCAGCAGAAAGACAGGGGGCGCTTTTGCGGAGACCCAGTACTTC. Translation: CASRKTGGAFAETQYF.

This clonotype was seen a handful of times. V usage is TRBV7-2 and J usage is TRBJ2-1, with D tentatively TRBD1 or TRBD2 (6 bases each). Trimming cost V 4 bases and J 12 bases, with 13 bases left between them. CDR3 size: 12 residues. Germline CDR1 and CDR2: SGHTA and FQGNSA. The CDR3 DNA reads TGTGCCAGCAGCTACAGGGTCGGGGGGCAGTTCTTC. Encoded protein: CASSYRVGGQFF.

This clonotype came up many times. The chain has TRBV18 and TRBJ2-7; 7 positions match TRBD1. Germline lookup yields CDR1 KGHSH and CDR2 LQKENI. The CDR3 consists of 15 residues. With V trimmed by 5 bases and J by 0 bases, 7 bases remained unmatched. The CDR3 sequence is CASSLFRDSSYEQYF. CDR3 DNA sequence: TGTGCCAGCTCATTGTTCCGGGACAGCTCCTACGAGCAGTACTTC.

This clonotype was found many times. V is TRBV5-1 and J is TRBJ1-5; no firm D call. The CDR3 sequence is 15 residues long. Looked up from germline, CDR1 is SGHRS and CDR2 is YFSETQ. Trimming pared 0 bases from V and 3 bases from J, leaving 10 bases between. As DNA, the CDR3 is TGCGCCAGCAGCTTGGTCGGCGGCAACAATCAGCCCCAGCATTTT. Residues: CASSLVGGNNQPQHF.

A few counts support this clonotype. A much larger clonotype is one base distant, so this may be a read error. The J gene is TRBJ1-5, the V gene TRBV9; D call uncertain. The CDR3 runs 13 residues. The V gene lost 0 bases and the J gene lost 4 bases, with 5 bases spanning the gap. Germline lookup yields CDR1 SGDLS and CDR2 YYNGEE. CDR3 residues: CASSVGRNQPQHF. Here the CDR3 DNA reads TGTGCCAGCAGCGTAGGTAGGAATCAGCCCCAGCATTTT.

This clonotype was detected ten times or more. The chain is built from TRBV6-5 and TRBJ2-1, with 7 bases that match TRBD2. With 0 bases clipped from V and 4 bases from J, the junction kept 0 bases outside the gene matches. Germline V lookup: CDR1 MNHEY, CDR2 SVGAGI. The CDR3 spans 14 residues. This CDR3 is CASSYSGRYNEQFF. In nucleotides, the CDR3 is TGTGCCAGCAGTTACTCCGGGAGGTACAATGAGCAGTTCTTC.

The V call is TRBV28, the J call TRBJ2-2; 11 nucleotides match TRBD2. The ends lost 7 bases at V and 5 bases at J; junction bases unmatched: 9. This CDR3 region has 16 residues. The V gene's germline CDR1 is MDHEN and CDR2 SYDVKM. CDR3 sequence reads: CASTKRASGRTGELFF. CDR3 nucleotide sequence: TGTGCCAGCACCAAACGGGCTAGCGGGAGGACCGGGGAGCTGTTTTTT. Looking up the rest from reference TRBV28 and TRBJ2-2 gives the full variable domain: DVKVTQSSRYLVKRTGEKVFLECVQDMDHENMFWYRQDPGLGLRLIYFSYDVKMKEKGDIPEGYSVSREKKERFSLILESASTNQTSMYLCASTKRASGRTGELFFGEGSRLTVL.

This clonotype was counted at least ten times. This chain uses TRBV7-9 with TRBJ2-7, with 9 bases lining up with TRBD1. J gave up 3 bases and V 3 bases, and 3 bases lay outside the gene matches. The CDR3 covers 14 residues. Germline CDR1 is SEHNR and CDR2 is FQNEAQ (reference sequence). The DNA of the CDR3 is TGTGCCAGCAGCTTTGGGACAGGGATCTACGAGCAGTACTTC. The encoded protein is CASSFGTGIYEQYF.

V and J are TRBV4-2 and TRBJ2-2; possible D gene TRBD1, 5 bases. CDR1 LGHNA and CDR2 YNFKEQ come from the germline V gene. Between the trimmed V and J ends, which lost 2 bases and 9 bases, there was a span of 7 bases. The CDR3 consists of 12 residues. Here the CDR3 reads CASSQQGRELFF. The DNA of the CDR3 is TGTGCCAGCAGCCAACAGGGCCGGGAGCTGTTTTTT.

The V gene is TRBV6-1, the J gene TRBJ2-7; tentative D call: TRBD1 (5 bases). V lost 5 bases to trimming and J lost 0 bases, with 14 bases between them. CDR1 is MNHNS, CDR2 SASEGT, per germline. The CDR3 loop spans 15 amino acids. The CDR3 reads CASSTLDTSSYEQYF. CDR3 DNA: TGTGCCAGCAGTACCTTGGACACCAGCTCCTACGAGCAGTACTTC.

The chain recombines TRBV7-6 with TRBJ2-1; the match to TRBD2 covers 10 bases. The CDR3 totals 18 residues. Trimming at V came to 4 bases and at J to 6 bases, leaving 15 bases not matched to a gene. The germline V gene encodes CDR1 SGHVS and CDR2 FNYEAQ. CDR3 sequence (DNA): TGTGCCAGCAGCTACTTGGGTCTATTAGCGGGAGGTCTCAATGAGCAGTTCTTC. Its protein product is CASSYLGLLAGGLNEQFF.

This clonotype was seen at least ten times. The CDR3 bases are TGTGCCAGTTCAGGTGGCAAGCGGACAGGGGGCAACGATCGAAACACCATATATTTT. This gives the protein CASSGGKRTGGNDRNTIYF. J is TRBJ1-3 and V is TRBV6-4, with TRBD1 matching over 11 bases. Trimming cost V 9 bases and J 5 bases; bases outside gene matches: 21. Per the germline V gene, CDR1 is MRHNA and CDR2 is SNTAGT. The CDR3 extends over 19 amino acids.

This clonotype was recorded at least ten times. This rearrangement joins TRBV12-3 or TRBV12-4 to TRBJ2-3; 7 bases line up with TRBD1. The CDR3 has 14 amino acids. V was pared by 6 bases and J by 2 bases, with 5 bases of the junction left unmatched. For the CDR3, the DNA is TGTGCCAGCAGGAAACAGGGGATCACAGATACGCAGTATTTT. It translates to CASRKQGITDTQYF.

This clonotype was counted only a few times. This chain joins TRBV3-1 and TRBJ2-5; tentatively, D is TRBD1 (6 bases). The CDR3 runs 15 residues. Germline loops: CDR1 LGHDT, CDR2 YNNKEL (reference sequence). V was clipped by 1 base and J by 1 base, with 10 bases between them. Here the CDR3 DNA reads TGTGCCAGCAGCCAAGGGGGGCTACCCCAAGAGACCCAGTACTTC. This gives the protein CASSQGGLPQETQYF.

The table lists this clonotype with many counts. This rearrangement joins TRBV29-1 to TRBJ1-1; 7 positions agree with TRBD1. V was clipped by 7 bases and J by 2 bases; unmatched bases: 7. The CDR3 consists of 13 residues. Germline CDR1 and CDR2: SQVTM and ANQGSEA. The CDR3 DNA is TGCAGCGGGAGGGGACAGCTCAACACTGAAGCTTTCTTT. Translation gives CSGRGQLNTEAFF.

The table lists this clonotype with many counts. The chain carries TRBV7-2 and TRBJ2-3; tentative D call: TRBD1 (6 bases). Germline V gives CDR1 SGHTA, CDR2 FQGNSA. Trimming pared 0 bases from V and 7 bases from J, leaving 14 bases between. This CDR3 region has 15 residues. The CDR3 sequence is CASSLAGGRLHTQYF. The CDR3 nucleotides are TGTGCCAGCAGCTTAGCTGGGGGCCGGCTCCATACGCAGTATTTT. Using reference TRBV7-2 and TRBJ2-3 for the parts outside the CDR3, the full variable domain is GAGVSQSPSNKVTEKGKDVELRCDPISGHTALYWYRQSLGQGLEFLIYFQGNSAPDKSGLPSDRFSAERTGGSVSTLTIQRTQQEDSAVYLCASSLAGGRLHTQYFGPGTRLTVL.

The table lists this clonotype with many counts. The J gene is TRBJ2-3, the V gene TRBV28, with 8 bases lining up with TRBD2. CDR3 length: 15 amino acids. V dropped 2 bases and J dropped 0; count of bases not matched to a gene: 1. CDR1 is MDHEN and CDR2 is SYDVKM in the germline V gene. CDR3 DNA sequence: TGTGCCAGCAGTTTAACTAGCGGCAGCACAGATACGCAGTATTTT. It codes for CASSLTSGSTDTQYF.

This clonotype was observed at least ten times. The J gene is TRBJ1-1, the V gene TRBV5-1; 8 nucleotides line up with TRBD1. The CDR3 totals 13 residues. Unmatched junction bases numbered 7, after V lost 5 bases and J lost 7 bases. Germline values: CDR1 SGHRS, CDR2 YFSETQ. CDR3 nucleotides: TGCGCCAGCAGTGCAGGGGGCGCAGGTGAAGCTTTCTTT. This gives the protein CASSAGGAGEAFF.

This clonotype was seen repeatedly, ten times or more. The genes are TRBV29-1 and TRBJ2-4; a possible D gene is TRBD2 (5 bases). The germline V gene encodes CDR1 SQVTM and CDR2 ANQGSEA. The CDR3 length is 13 residues. Trimming stripped 6 bases from V and 10 bases from J, with 19 bases between. DNA for the CDR3: TGCAGCGTAAAAGGTGGGAGCTTTGGGATTCAGTACTTC. It codes for CSVKGGSFGIQYF. Full variable domain (rest looked up from reference TRBV29-1 and TRBJ2-4): SAVISQKPSRDICQRGTSLTIQCQVDSQVTMMFWYRQQPGQSLTLIATANQGSEATYESGFVIDKFPISRPNLTFSTLTVSNMSPEDSSIYLCSVKGGSFGIQYFGAGTRLSVL.

This clonotype was picked up many times. The genes are TRBV4-3 and TRBJ1-2, with a possible D match to TRBD1 (5 bases). Germline V CDR1 and CDR2: LGHNA, YSLEER. Between the trimmed V and J ends, which lost 0 bases and 5 bases, there was a span of 10 bases. This CDR3 has 14 residues. The CDR3 loop is CASSQDQQGYGYTF. CDR3 DNA: TGCGCCAGCAGCCAAGACCAGCAGGGTTATGGCTACACCTTC.